This T cell receptor beta chain was found in a study of shared clonotypes between healthy human individuals. Overall study results and limits: With a handful of donors compared, about 5.2% of naive CD4 clonotypes were shared. A reduction in generation probabilities was seen for non-shared clonotypes relative to those shared by all four donors.

The germline V gene encodes CDR1 SGHRS and CDR2 YFSETQ. V dropped 4 bases and J dropped 3 bases, with 17 bases sitting between them. This CDR3 contains 15 residues. Worth noting for this clone: As yet, its antigen is unknown.

Only in-frame clones appear in the TCRdb table, and some are missing; sequencing was by immunoSEQ multiplex PCR. This table holds about 2.3 million clones, around 93% found once. This chain joins TRBV5-1 and TRBJ2-7; the D gene could be TRBD1 or TRBD2 (7 bases each). Sequenced: naive CD4+ T cells from PBMCs. Subset defined: CD45RA+ positively selected. The TCR comes from a man in his late teens or twenties in good health. Some clones in this sample may be carry-over from other donors' samples. CDR3 sequence reads: CASSTGGQKNYEQYF. In DNA form, the CDR3 reads TGCGCCAGCAGCACGGGGGGACAGAAAAACTACGAGCAGTACTTC.